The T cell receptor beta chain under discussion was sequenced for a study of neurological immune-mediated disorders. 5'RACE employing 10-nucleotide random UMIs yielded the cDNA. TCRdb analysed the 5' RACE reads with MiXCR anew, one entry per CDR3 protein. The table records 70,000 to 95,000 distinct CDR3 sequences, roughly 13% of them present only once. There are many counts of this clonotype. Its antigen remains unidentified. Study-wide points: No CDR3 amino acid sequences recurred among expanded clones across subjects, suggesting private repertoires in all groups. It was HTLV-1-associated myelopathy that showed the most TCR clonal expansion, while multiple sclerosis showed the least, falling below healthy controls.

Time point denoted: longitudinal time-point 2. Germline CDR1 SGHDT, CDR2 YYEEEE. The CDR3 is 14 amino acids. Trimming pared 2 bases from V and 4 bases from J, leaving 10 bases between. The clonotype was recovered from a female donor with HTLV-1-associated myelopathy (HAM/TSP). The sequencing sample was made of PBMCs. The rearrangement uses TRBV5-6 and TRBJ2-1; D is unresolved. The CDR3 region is CASSLSVMYNEQFF. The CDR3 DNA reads TGTGCCAGCAGCTTATCCGTTATGTACAATGAGCAGTTCTTC.